Each of the 31 T cell receptor beta chains below was sequenced from the same sample in a study of cytomegalovirus exposure and HLA in healthy donors. This PCR relied on a set of 60 Vbeta primers and 13 Jbeta primers. Profiling relied on immunoSEQ multiplex PCR, and the TCRdb table lists in-frame clones only, not all of them. The profile shows around 160,000 clones, 75% to 90% of them singletons. The sequencing sample was made of PBMCs. Source of these receptors: a man aged 45-65 years in good health and CMV-seropositive.

Here the CDR3 reads CASSPGQGGETQYF. The DNA of the CDR3 is TGTGCCAGCTCCCCGGGACAGGGGGGAGAGACCCAGTACTTC. The rearrangement links TRBV11-3 to TRBJ2-5, with 11 bases that match TRBD1. This CDR3 is 14 amino acids long. Germline loops: CDR1 SGHNT, CDR2 YENEEA. V lost 8 bases and J lost 4; bases outside the gene matches: 6.

J is TRBJ1-4 and V is TRBV4-3; 9 bases match TRBD1. The V gene's germline CDR1 is LGHNA and CDR2 YSLEER. V trimming: 0 bases; J trimming: 12 bases; junction bases outside the gene matches: 11. There are 16 residues in the CDR3. This CDR3 reads CASSQELDRGTGELFF. In nucleotides, the CDR3 is TGCGCCAGCAGCCAAGAGTTAGACAGGGGGACGGGAGAACTGTTTTTT.

The chain has TRBV7-2 and TRBJ2-5; no definite D call. The J call could be wrong; TRBJ2-7 is a better fit for the DNA end. The germline V gene encodes CDR1 SGHTA and CDR2 FQGNSA. The CDR3 extends over 13 amino acids. The DNA of the CDR3 is TGTGCCAGCAGCCTGCCAATATCCTACGAGCAGTACTTC. This sequence encodes CASSLPISYEQYF.

This clone was observed a handful of times. The chain recombines TRBV7-3 with TRBJ2-7, with 7 bases matching TRBD1. The junction had 5 bases not matched to a gene; V was cut back by 0 bases and J by 6 bases. Germline values: CDR1 SGHTA, CDR2 FQGTGA. This CDR3 is built from 14 residues. The CDR3 DNA sequence: TGTGCCAGCAGCTTAACGCAGGGGGTCTCCGAGCAGTACTTC. Translation: CASSLTQGVSEQYF.

The rearrangement joins TRBV27 to TRBJ2-1, with TRBD2 matching over 13 bases. J lost 6 bases, V lost 5 bases, and 4 bases had no gene match. Germline V gene lookup returns CDR1 MNHEY and CDR2 SMNVEV (reference sequence). This CDR3 has 15 residues. The CDR3 DNA reads as TGTGCCAGCAGTCCTGGGACTAGCGGGGTCAATGAGCAGTTCTTC. This sequence encodes CASSPGTSGVNEQFF.

The V call is TRBV6-5, the J call TRBJ2-7; 10 nucleotides line up with TRBD2. The germline CDR1 and CDR2 sequences are MNHEY and SVGAGI. V lost 4 bases, J lost 0 bases, and 3 bases stayed unmatched. This CDR3 has 15 amino acids. CDR3 nucleotide sequence: TGTGCCAGCAGTTTATCTAGCGGGAGCTCCTACGAGCAGTACTTC. This gives the protein CASSLSSGSSYEQYF.

This clone was counted once. The J gene is TRBJ2-7, the V gene TRBV19; 15 bases match TRBD2. The CDR3 sequence is 16 residues long. Unmatched junction bases numbered 5, after V lost 5 bases and J lost 3 bases. CDR1 LNHDA and CDR2 SQIVND come from the germline V gene (reference sequence). CDR3 sequence: CASSPGLAGGVYEQYF. CDR3 coding DNA: TGTGCCAGTAGTCCGGGACTAGCGGGGGGCGTCTACGAGCAGTACTTC.

This clone was seen more than once but under ten times. This sequence joins TRBV5-1 and TRBJ2-2; 11 bases align to TRBD1. This CDR3 is 15 amino acids long. V shed 4 bases and J 5 bases; nucleotides not matched to a gene: 4. Germline values: CDR1 SGHRS, CDR2 YFSETQ. CDR3 bases: TGCGCCAGCAGCGGACAGGGGGCTGTAACCGGGGAGCTGTTTTTT. Protein: CASSGQGAVTGELFF.

This clone was observed a few times. V is TRBV28 and J is TRBJ2-7, with 7 bases identical to TRBD2. The CDR3 has 15 amino acids. J gave up 2 bases and V 2 bases, and 6 bases lay outside the gene matches. Germline V CDR1 and CDR2: MDHEN, SYDVKM. The CDR3 loop is CASSLGGRHTYEQYF. The CDR3 DNA reads TGTGCCAGCAGTTTAGGCGGGAGACACACCTACGAGCAGTACTTC.

V usage is TRBV7-2 and J usage is TRBJ2-6, with D uncertain. Per the germline V gene, CDR1 is SGHTA and CDR2 is FQGNSA. This CDR3 has 15 residues. Trimming took 5 bases from V and 0 from J, leaving 8 bases between them. The CDR3 here is CASSPGTSGANVLTF. CDR3 DNA sequence: TGTGCCAGCAGCCCAGGCACCTCTGGGGCCAACGTCCTGACTTTC.

The V call is TRBV28, the J call TRBJ2-2; D ambiguous. Trimming took off 5 bases at V and 5 bases at J, with 6 bases between the two ends. Germline V gene data show CDR1 as MDHEN and CDR2 as SYDVKM. The CDR3 runs to 12 residues. The CDR3 region has the DNA TGTGCCAGCAGTACATCAACCGGGGAGCTGTTTTTT. This gives the protein CASSTSTGELFF.

The J gene is TRBJ2-5, the V gene TRBV5-1, with D perhaps TRBD1 (5 bases). The ends were cut back, 7 bases at V and 2 bases at J, with 18 bases in the middle. The CDR3 is 15 amino acids. Germline V gives CDR1 SGHRS, CDR2 YFSETQ. CDR3 amino acids: CASGLNAAGQETQYF. The CDR3 DNA is TGCGCCAGCGGCCTAAACGCCGCAGGGCAAGAGACCCAGTACTTC. Supplemented by reference TRBV5-1 and TRBJ2-5, the full variable domain reads KAGVTQTPRYLIKTRGQQVTLSCSPISGHRSVSWYQQTPGQGLQFLFEYFSETQRNKGNFPGRFSGRQFSNSRSEMNVSTLELGDSALYLCASGLNAAGQETQYFGPGTRLLVL.

The V and J genes are TRBV6-5 and TRBJ2-5, with 7 nucleotides matching TRBD1. The DNA end lines up better with TRBJ2-7; the J call may be wrong. Germline CDR1 is MNHEY and CDR2 is SVGAGI. This CDR3 contains 15 residues. The CDR3 here is CASSTTGVRSYEQYF. CDR3 sequence (DNA): TGTGCCAGCAGTACTACAGGGGTAAGAAGCTACGAGCAGTACTTC.

The chain combines TRBV10-3 with TRBJ2-5, with no clear D. Per the germline V gene, CDR1 is ENHRY and CDR2 is SYGVKD. This CDR3 contains 13 residues. The V gene lost 2 bases and the J gene lost 7 bases, with 11 bases spanning the gap. In nucleotides, the CDR3 is TGTGCCATCAGTGAGCCGACTTCCTTGACCCAGTACTTC. It specifies CAISEPTSLTQYF.

The chain recombines TRBV7-9 with TRBJ1-1; 8 bases are shared with TRBD1. Germline lookup yields CDR1 SEHNR and CDR2 FQNEAQ (reference sequence). Trimming at V came to 2 bases and at J to 1 base, leaving 6 bases not matched to a gene. The CDR3 runs to 16 residues. Here the CDR3 reads CASSLKPGGGNTEAFF. The CDR3 DNA sequence: TGTGCCAGCAGCTTAAAGCCAGGGGGCGGGAACACTGAAGCTTTCTTT. The whole variable domain, filled in from reference TRBV7-9 and TRBJ1-1, reads DTGVSQNPRHKITKRGQNVTFRCDPISEHNRLYWYRQTLGQGPEFLTYFQNEAQLEKSRLLSDRFSAERPKGSFSTLEIQRTEQGDSAMYLCASSLKPGGGNTEAFFGQGTRLTVV.

The V gene is TRBV14, the J gene TRBJ2-1; TRBD1 agrees at 9 bases. CDR1 and CDR2 (germline): SGHDN, FVKESK. The CDR3 spans 15 residues. With V trimmed by 3 bases and J by 6 bases, 6 bases remained unmatched. The CDR3 coding sequence is TGTGCCAGCAGCCACCAACAGGGGGCTCTCAATGAGCAGTTCTTC. Residues: CASSHQQGALNEQFF.

This clone was observed a handful of times. The genes are TRBV11-2 and TRBJ1-2; D perhaps matches TRBD1 (5 bases). The V end lost 0 bases, the J end lost 7 bases, and 12 bases lay between the germline ends. This CDR3 is 14 amino acids long. Looked up from germline, CDR1 is SGHAT and CDR2 is FQNNGV. The CDR3: CASSLDPGPGGYTF. As DNA, the CDR3 is TGTGCCAGCAGCTTAGATCCAGGGCCAGGTGGCTACACCTTC.

This sequence joins TRBV4-3 and TRBJ2-2; 10 bases agree with TRBD2. The CDR3 length is 18 residues. Trimming took 0 bases from V and 5 from J; bases not matched to a gene: 9. In germline, CDR1 is LGHNA, CDR2 YSLEER. CDR3 protein: CASSQDPAGGHYTGELFF. CDR3 DNA sequence: TGCGCCAGCAGCCAAGATCCAGCGGGGGGGCATTATACCGGGGAGCTGTTTTTT.

This clone has just a few counts. The chain links TRBV5-6 to TRBJ1-6, with D uncertain. The CDR3 has 15 amino acids. The ends were cut back, 0 bases at V and 7 bases at J, with 11 bases in the middle. CDR1 and CDR2 from the germline V gene are SGHDT and YYEEEE. The CDR3 loop is CASSLVSEFNSPLHF. CDR3 in DNA: TGTGCCAGCAGCTTGGTTTCCGAGTTCAATTCACCCCTCCACTTT.

The chain is built from TRBV21-1 and TRBJ2-4; TRBD2, as called in the table, went unchecked against the DNA. TRBV21-1 is a pseudogene. CDR3 size: 16 residues. CDR3 nucleotides: TGTGCCAGCAGCAAAGCGACTAGCGGGAGCAAAAACATTCAGTACTTC. Amino acids: CASSKATSGSKNIQYF.

Concerning this clone itself: Different DNA sequences within this sample yield the same CDR3. V is TRBV7-2 and J is TRBJ2-1; tentative D call: TRBD1 (5 bases). The CDR3 consists of 15 residues. Germline values: CDR1 SGHTA, CDR2 FQGNSA. The V end lost 1 base, the J end lost 6 bases, and 13 bases lay between the germline ends. CDR3: CASSLGGRVGNEQFF. DNA of the CDR3: TGTGCCAGCAGCTTAGGCGGCAGGGTAGGCAATGAGCAGTTCTTC.

The chain combines TRBV5-1 with TRBJ2-1; 12 bases match TRBD2. The CDR3 consists of 15 residues. Germline loops: CDR1 SGHRS, CDR2 YFSETQ. V gave up 4 bases and J gave up 5 bases; unmatched junction bases: 4. The CDR3 spells CASSPLAGGNNEQFF. CDR3 nucleotides: TGCGCCAGCAGCCCGCTAGCGGGGGGGAACAATGAGCAGTTCTTC.

This clone was observed a single time. The chain is built from TRBV6-5 and TRBJ1-2, with 9 bases matching TRBD1. V shed 2 bases, J shed 10 bases, and the junction held 8 bases outside the gene matches. The CDR3 runs 14 residues. The germline gives CDR1 MNHEY, CDR2 SVGAGI. The DNA of the CDR3 is TGTGCCAGCAGTTACGACCGGGACAGGGTAGCCTACACCTTC. It yields the protein CASSYDRDRVAYTF.

The J gene is TRBJ2-2, the V gene TRBV19; D possibly corresponds to TRBD2 (5 bases). The V and J ends lost 5 bases and 1 base respectively, with 8 bases between them. The CDR3 length is 14 residues. Looked up from germline, CDR1 is LNHDA and CDR2 is SQIVND (reference sequence). CDR3 sequence (DNA): TGTGCCAGTAGTGTCCGGGAGAACACCGGGGAGCTGTTTTTT. Translation: CASSVRENTGELFF.

The chain recombines TRBV18 with TRBJ1-2, with TRBD1 identical over 10 bases. Germline trimming cut 6 bases from V and 5 bases from J; bases unmatched to any gene: 6. The CDR3 loop spans 14 amino acids. The germline V gene has CDR1 KGHSH and CDR2 LQKENI. In DNA, the CDR3 is TGTGCCAGCTCTCCGGGACAGGGGTTATATGGCTACACCTTC. Translating gives CASSPGQGLYGYTF.

The J gene is TRBJ2-3, the V gene TRBV4-1; 10 bases fit TRBD2. The CDR3 sequence is 16 residues long. J was trimmed by 4 bases and V by 0 bases; bases with no gene match: 4. Germline lookup yields CDR1 MGHRA and CDR2 YSYEKL. Here the CDR3 reads CASSQDASGGADTQYF. The CDR3 nucleotides read TGCGCCAGCAGCCAAGACGCTAGCGGGGGTGCAGATACGCAGTATTTT.

The chain joins TRBV6-5 to TRBJ1-1; D unclear. The CDR3 totals 14 residues. The V end was cut by 2 bases, the J end by 0 bases, with 7 bases between. The germline V gene encodes CDR1 MNHEY and CDR2 SVGAGI. This CDR3 reads CASSYGLMNTEAFF. CDR3 in DNA: TGTGCCAGCAGTTACGGACTCATGAACACTGAAGCTTTCTTT.

The chain uses TRBV7-2 and TRBJ1-2; a weak D match, TRBD1 (6 bases). The V and J ends lost 1 base and 2 bases respectively, with 11 bases between them. The CDR3 consists of 15 residues. Germline CDR1 SGHTA, CDR2 FQGNSA. The CDR3 region has the DNA TGTGCCAGCAGCTTAGATAGGGGGATGAACTATGGCTACACCTTC. As protein: CASSLDRGMNYGYTF.

The chain links TRBV15 to TRBJ2-7, with D perhaps matching TRBD1 (6 bases). This CDR3 spans 15 amino acids. The V and J ends lost 0 bases and 2 bases respectively, with 11 bases between them. Looked up from germline, CDR1 is LNHNV and CDR2 is YYDKDF (reference sequence). The CDR3 is CATSRELQGPYEQYF. In nucleotides, the CDR3 is TGTGCCACCAGCAGAGAATTACAGGGCCCCTACGAGCAGTACTTC.

The rearrangement joins TRBV28 to TRBJ2-2; 7 nucleotides align to TRBD1. The CDR3 spans 17 residues. V trimming: 2 bases; J trimming: 3 bases; junction bases outside the gene matches: 9. CDR1 is MDHEN, CDR2 SYDVKM, per germline. This CDR3 reads CASSLSLRTGDTGELFF. CDR3 sequence (DNA): TGTGCCAGCAGTTTAAGTTTGCGGACAGGAGACACCGGGGAGCTGTTTTTT.

V and J are TRBV5-1 and TRBJ2-5, with D possibly matching TRBD2 (6 bases). Germline loops: CDR1 SGHRS, CDR2 YFSETQ. Trimming left V 0 bases short and J 2 bases short, with 14 bases between. This CDR3 is built from 16 residues. As DNA, the CDR3 is TGCGCCAGCAGCTTGGGTTCTAGCGACTGGCAAGAGACCCAGTACTTC. This codes for CASSLGSSDWQETQYF.